This TCR beta chain derives from a study of early T cells in non-severe SARS-CoV-2 infection. TCRdb used MiXCR to reprocess the 5' RACE reads, holding one entry per CDR3 protein. The sample comprises roughly 33,000 distinct CDR3 sequences, approximately 6% of which are singletons, and 5% to 6% rests with the top ten. The table lists this clonotype with many counts. This TCR came from an adult who was a healthcare worker with PCR-confirmed SARS-CoV-2 infection or an uninfected control (not recorded which). Sequenced: whole blood.

This CDR3 is CASGQGINTEAFF. CDR3 DNA: TGTGCCAGCGGACAGGGTATCAACACTGAAGCTTTCTTT. The V and J genes are TRBV2 and TRBJ1-1; 8 bases line up with TRBD1. The CDR3 is 13 amino acids. CDR1 and CDR2 (germline): SNHLY, FYNNEI. Unmatched junction bases numbered 4, after V lost 8 bases and J lost 2 bases.